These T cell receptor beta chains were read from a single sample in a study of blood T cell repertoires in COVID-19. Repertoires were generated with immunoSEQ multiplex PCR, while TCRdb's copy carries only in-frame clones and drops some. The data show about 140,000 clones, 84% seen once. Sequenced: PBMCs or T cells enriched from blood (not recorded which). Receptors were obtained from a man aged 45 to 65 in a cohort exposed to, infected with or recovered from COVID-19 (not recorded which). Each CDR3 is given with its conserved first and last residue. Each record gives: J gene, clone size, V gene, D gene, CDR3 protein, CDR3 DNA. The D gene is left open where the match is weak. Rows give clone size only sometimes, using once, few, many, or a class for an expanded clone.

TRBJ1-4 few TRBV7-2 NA CASSMGRGVNEKLFF TGTGCCAGCAGCATGGGGCGCGGGGTTAATGAAAAACTGTTTTTT
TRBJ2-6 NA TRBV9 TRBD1 CASSVAGDRSHSGANVLTF TGTGCCAGCAGCGTAGCTGGGGACAGGTCCCACTCTGGGGCCAACGTCCTGACTTTC
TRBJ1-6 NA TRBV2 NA CASKPALGNSPLHF TGTGCCAGCAAGCCCGCTCTAGGAAATTCACCCCTCCACTTT
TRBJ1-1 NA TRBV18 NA CASSPGLNTEAFF TGTGCCAGCTCACCAGGGCTGAACACTGAAGCTTTCTTT
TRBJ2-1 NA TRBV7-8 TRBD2 CASSTREGSYNEQFF TGTGCCAGCAGCACCAGGGAGGGTAGCTACAATGAGCAGTTCTTC
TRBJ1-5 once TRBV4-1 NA CASSQEEWQPQHF TGCGCCAGCAGCCAAGAGGAGTGGCAGCCCCAGCATTTT
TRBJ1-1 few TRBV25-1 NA CASSDRWNTEAFF TGTGCCAGCAGTGACAGATGGAACACTGAAGCTTTCTTT
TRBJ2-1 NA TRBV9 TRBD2 CASSPRLAGVYNEQFF TGTGCCAGCAGCCCCCGACTAGCGGGAGTGTACAATGAGCAGTTCTTC
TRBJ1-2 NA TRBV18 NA CATTQAAGGADYGYTF TGTGCCACCACCCAGGCCGCGGGGGGGGCGGACTATGGCTACACCTTC
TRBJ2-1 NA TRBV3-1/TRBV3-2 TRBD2 CASSQENLGLAGHNEQFF TGTGCCAGCAGCCAAGAGAATTTGGGCCTAGCGGGGCACAATGAGCAGTTCTTC
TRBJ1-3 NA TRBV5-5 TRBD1 CASSRSRQGPNTIYF TGTGCCAGCAGCAGATCTCGACAGGGGCCAAACACCATATATTTT
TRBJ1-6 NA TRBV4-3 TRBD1 CASSQDGDRVFSPLHF TGCGCCAGCAGCCAAGATGGGGACAGGGTTTTTTCACCCCTCCACTTT
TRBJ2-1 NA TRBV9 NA CASSALGARDEQFF TGTGCCAGCAGCGCCTTGGGGGCCAGGGATGAGCAGTTCTTC
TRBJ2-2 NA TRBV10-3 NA CAISESRFTGELFF TGTGCCATCAGTGAGTCGAGATTCACCGGGGAGCTGTTTTTT
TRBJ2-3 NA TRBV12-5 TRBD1 CASGQGASDTQYF TGTGCTAGTGGCCAGGGGGCCTCAGATACGCAGTATTTT
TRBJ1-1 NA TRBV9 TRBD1 CASSPDRGNTEAFF TGTGCCAGCAGCCCGGACAGGGGGAACACTGAAGCTTTCTTT
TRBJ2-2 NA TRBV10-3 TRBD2 CAIGSGKWETGELFF TGTGCCATTGGGAGCGGGAAATGGGAAACCGGGGAGCTGTTTTTT
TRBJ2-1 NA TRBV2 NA CASSERLAAEQFF TGTGCCAGCAGTGAAAGGTTAGCGGCCGAGCAGTTCTTC
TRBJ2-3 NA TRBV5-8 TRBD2 CASSITGLAVITDTQYF TGTGCCAGCAGCATCACGGGACTAGCGGTTATCACAGATACGCAGTATTTT
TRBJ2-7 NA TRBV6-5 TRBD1 CASSYTGGGYEQYF TGTGCCAGCAGTTACACAGGGGGCGGATACGAGCAGTACTTC
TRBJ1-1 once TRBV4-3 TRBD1 CASSQGTGEGVANTEAFF TGCGCCAGCAGCCAAGGGACAGGGGAGGGCGTGGCGAACACTGAAGCTTTCTTT
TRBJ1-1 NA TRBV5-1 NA CASSSPGDSRYTEAFF TGCGCCAGCAGCTCACCTGGGGACTCTCGTTACACTGAAGCTTTCTTT
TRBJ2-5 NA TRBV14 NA CASSQEALETQYF TGTGCCAGCAGCCAAGAAGCGTTGGAGACCCAGTACTTC
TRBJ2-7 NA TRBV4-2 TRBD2 CASSQGGGSEQYF TGTGCCAGCAGCCAAGGCGGGGGGAGCGAGCAGTACTTC
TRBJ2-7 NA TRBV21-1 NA CASSPQATGSSYEQYF TGTGCCAGCAGCCCCCAGGCCACCGGGAGCTCCTACGAGCAGTACTTC
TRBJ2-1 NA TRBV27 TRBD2 CASTLGGPANEQFF TGTGCCAGCACCCTGGGAGGGCCGGCCAATGAGCAGTTCTTC
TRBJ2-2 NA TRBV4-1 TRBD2 CASSPFRAGEGAGNTGELFF TGCGCCAGCAGCCCGTTCAGGGCGGGAGAGGGTGCGGGGAACACCGGGGAGCTGTTTTTT
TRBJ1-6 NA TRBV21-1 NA CASNPQGLSSYNSPLHF TGTGCCAGCAACCCACAGGGCTTGAGCTCCTATAATTCACCCCTCCACTTT
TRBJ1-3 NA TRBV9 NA CASSVGLVTTGNTIYF TGTGCCAGCAGCGTAGGGTTGGTAACCACAGGAAACACCATATATTTT
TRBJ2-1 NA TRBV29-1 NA CSVEGRLYEQFF TGCAGCGTTGAAGGGAGGCTCTATGAGCAGTTCTTC
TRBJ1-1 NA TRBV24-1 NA CATFRSQRTEAFF TGTGCCACCTTCCGGAGCCAGCGGACTGAAGCTTTCTTT
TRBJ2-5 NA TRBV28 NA CASSLAGWETQYF TGTGCCAGCAGTTTAGCAGGTTGGGAGACCCAGTACTTC
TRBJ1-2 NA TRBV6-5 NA CASSRWGGDYGYTF TGTGCCAGCAGTAGGTGGGGCGGTGACTATGGCTACACCTTC
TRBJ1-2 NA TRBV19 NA CASSPRRQSGYTF TGTGCCAGTAGTCCGCGGAGGCAGAGCGGCTACACCTTC
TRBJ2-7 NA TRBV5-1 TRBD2 CASSSTSSGRGFEQYF TGCGCCAGCAGCAGCACCTCTAGCGGGAGAGGGTTCGAGCAGTACTTC
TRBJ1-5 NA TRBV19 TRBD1 CASSSGQGGILLGQPQHF TGTGCCAGTAGTTCCGGACAGGGAGGGATATTGTTGGGTCAGCCCCAGCATTTT
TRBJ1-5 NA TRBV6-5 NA CASSYSPEGQPQHF TGTGCCAGCAGTTACTCCCCCGAGGGTCAGCCCCAGCATTTT
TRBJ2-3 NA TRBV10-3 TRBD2 CAISRSGSTDTQYF TGTGCCATTAGTCGTAGCGGGAGTACAGATACGCAGTATTTT
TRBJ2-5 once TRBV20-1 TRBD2 CSARLAETQYF TGCAGTGCCAGACTAGCGGAGACCCAGTACTTC
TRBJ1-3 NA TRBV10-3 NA CAISESALSGNTIYF TGTGCCATCAGTGAGTCGGCCCTCTCTGGAAACACCATATATTTT
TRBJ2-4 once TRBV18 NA CASSRTDLKNIQYF TGTGCCAGCTCACGTACAGATCTCAAAAACATTCAGTACTTC
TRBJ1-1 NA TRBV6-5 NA CASSYVQPLNTEAFF TGTGCCAGCAGTTACGTACAGCCTTTGAACACTGAAGCTTTCTTT
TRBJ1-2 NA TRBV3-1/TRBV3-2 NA CASSQGRGGRVTNYGYTF TGTGCCAGCAGCCAAGGTCGGGGGGGACGGGTGACTAACTATGGCTACACCTTC
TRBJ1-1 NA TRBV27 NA CASSLSWETEAFF TGTGCCAGCAGTTTATCGTGGGAGACTGAAGCTTTCTTT
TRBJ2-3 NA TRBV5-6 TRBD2 CASNSGGGAYTDTQYF TGTGCCAGCAACTCCGGCGGGGGGGCCTACACAGATACGCAGTATTTT
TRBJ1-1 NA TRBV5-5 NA CASALGGTEAFF TGTGCCAGCGCCCTGGGAGGGACTGAAGCTTTCTTT